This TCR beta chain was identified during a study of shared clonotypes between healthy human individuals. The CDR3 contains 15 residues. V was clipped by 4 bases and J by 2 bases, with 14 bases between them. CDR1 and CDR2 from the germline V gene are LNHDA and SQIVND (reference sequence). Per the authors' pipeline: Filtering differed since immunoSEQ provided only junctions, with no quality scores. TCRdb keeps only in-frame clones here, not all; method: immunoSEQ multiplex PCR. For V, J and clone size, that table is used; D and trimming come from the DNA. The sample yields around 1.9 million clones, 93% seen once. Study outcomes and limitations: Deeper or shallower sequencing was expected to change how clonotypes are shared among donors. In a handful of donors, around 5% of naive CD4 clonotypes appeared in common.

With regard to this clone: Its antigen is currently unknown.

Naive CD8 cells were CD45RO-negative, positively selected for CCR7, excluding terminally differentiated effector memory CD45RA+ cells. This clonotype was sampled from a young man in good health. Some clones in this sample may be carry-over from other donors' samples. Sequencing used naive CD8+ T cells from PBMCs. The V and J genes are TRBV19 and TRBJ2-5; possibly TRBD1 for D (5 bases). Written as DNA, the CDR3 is TGTGCCAGTAGTACCTACAGGAGCCAACAAGAGACCCAGTACTTC. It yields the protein CASSTYRSQQETQYF.